The rows below give T cell receptor beta chains drawn from one sample of a study of human thymus T cells. The assay was immunoSEQ multiplex PCR, and TCRdb's table has in-frame clones only and misses some. The sample has around 130,000 clones; 90% to 95% are singletons. The sample taken for sequencing was thymus tissue. Source of these receptors: a boy under two years old with a congenital heart defect but otherwise immunologically healthy. The CDR3 runs from the conserved cysteine through the conserved F or W. Fields, in order: clone size, J gene, D gene, V gene, CDR3 DNA, CDR3 protein. The D gene is left open where the match is weak. The listing skips clone size in some rows; elsewhere it reads once, few, many or a size class.

clone_size: NA; j_call: TRBJ2-3; d_call: NA; v_call: TRBV25-1; cdr3_nt: TGTGCCAGCAGCCGCCGGGACTCTGGCACAGATACGCAGTATTTT; cdr3_aa: CASSRRDSGTDTQYF
clone_size: NA; j_call: TRBJ2-5; d_call: TRBD2; v_call: TRBV19; cdr3_nt: TGTGCCAGTAGTATTTCCGGGACTAGCGACGAACAGACCCAGTACTTC; cdr3_aa: CASSISGTSDEQTQYF
clone_size: NA; j_call: TRBJ2-7; d_call: NA; v_call: TRBV7-9; cdr3_nt: TGTGCCAGCAGCCCACGGCTAGCTAAATCTACCGAGCAGTACTTC; cdr3_aa: CASSPRLAKSTEQYF
clone_size: NA; j_call: TRBJ2-1; d_call: TRBD1; v_call: TRBV14; cdr3_nt: TGTGCCAGCAGCCAGAGCTCCGGGACAGGCAACGGCGAGCAGTTCTTC; cdr3_aa: CASSQSSGTGNGEQFF
clone_size: once; j_call: TRBJ2-4; d_call: NA; v_call: TRBV11-2; cdr3_nt: TGTGCCAGCAGCTTAGGGACAGCCAAAAACATTCAGTACTTC; cdr3_aa: CASSLGTAKNIQYF
clone_size: NA; j_call: TRBJ1-1; d_call: NA; v_call: TRBV15; cdr3_nt: TGTGCCACCAGCAGAAGACAGCGGAACATTGAAGCTTTCTTT; cdr3_aa: CATSRRQRNIEAFF
clone_size: NA; j_call: TRBJ2-5; d_call: NA; v_call: TRBV7-2; cdr3_nt: TGTGCCAGTAGCTTAATTAGGGGGCAAGAGACCCAGTACTTC; cdr3_aa: CASSLIRGQETQYF
clone_size: NA; j_call: TRBJ2-7; d_call: TRBD2; v_call: TRBV19; cdr3_nt: TGTGCCAGTAGTATTAGGCGGGGGGGAGAGCAGTACTTC; cdr3_aa: CASSIRRGGEQYF
clone_size: few; j_call: TRBJ1-1; d_call: NA; v_call: TRBV30; cdr3_nt: TGTGCCTGGTGTACAGGGAACACTGAAGCTTTCTTT; cdr3_aa: CAWCTGNTEAFF
clone_size: NA; j_call: TRBJ1-6; d_call: TRBD1; v_call: TRBV7-9; cdr3_nt: TGTGCCAGCAGCCCAAAGTGGGACAGGGGGACGACACCCCTCCACTTT; cdr3_aa: CASSPKWDRGTTPLHF
clone_size: NA; j_call: TRBJ2-7; d_call: NA; v_call: TRBV7-2; cdr3_nt: TGTGCCAGCAGCTTAAGCGGCCACGAGCAGTACTTC; cdr3_aa: CASSLSGHEQYF
clone_size: NA; j_call: TRBJ1-6; d_call: TRBD1; v_call: TRBV6-1; cdr3_nt: TGTGCCAGCAAAAAGGGGACAGATAATTCACCCCTCCACTTT; cdr3_aa: CASKKGTDNSPLHF
clone_size: once; j_call: TRBJ2-3; d_call: NA; v_call: TRBV5-4; cdr3_nt: TGTGCCAGCAGCCTAGACGGGCCTGGTACGCAGTATTTT; cdr3_aa: CASSLDGPGTQYF
clone_size: NA; j_call: TRBJ2-2; d_call: NA; v_call: TRBV25-1; cdr3_nt: TGTGCCAGCAGTGACGACCTCGGGACGGCAAGAACCGGGGAGCTGTTTTTT; cdr3_aa: CASSDDLGTARTGELFF
clone_size: NA; j_call: TRBJ1-2; d_call: NA; v_call: TRBV29-1; cdr3_nt: TGCAGCGTTGAATTGCCGTACGGGATCCGGGGAAAGGGCTACACCTTC; cdr3_aa: CSVELPYGIRGKGYTF
clone_size: NA; j_call: TRBJ2-1; d_call: NA; v_call: TRBV27; cdr3_nt: TGTGCCAGCAGTTTAGGGGGCAGGGAATCGAATGAGCAGTTCTTC; cdr3_aa: CASSLGGRESNEQFF
clone_size: NA; j_call: TRBJ2-4; d_call: NA; v_call: TRBV18; cdr3_nt: TGTGCCAGCTCACCACCGGGGGTTACCAAAAACATTCAGTACTTC; cdr3_aa: CASSPPGVTKNIQYF
clone_size: NA; j_call: TRBJ2-2; d_call: NA; v_call: TRBV27; cdr3_nt: TGTGCCAGCAGTTTATGGGACACGGAACGTGGCACCGGGGAGCTGTTTTTT; cdr3_aa: CASSLWDTERGTGELFF
clone_size: NA; j_call: TRBJ1-1; d_call: NA; v_call: TRBV7-6; cdr3_nt: TGTGCCAGCAGCTTAGGGAAGACCACTGAAGCTTTCTTT; cdr3_aa: CASSLGKTTEAFF
clone_size: NA; j_call: TRBJ1-1; d_call: NA; v_call: TRBV5-1; cdr3_nt: TGCGCCAGCCTTAAGGAGTCGAAAGGTGGGGCGAACACTGAAGCTTTCTTT; cdr3_aa: CASLKESKGGANTEAFF
clone_size: NA; j_call: TRBJ2-7; d_call: NA; v_call: TRBV28; cdr3_nt: TGTGCCAGCAGTCTCAACCGACGCTACGAGCAGTACTTC; cdr3_aa: CASSLNRRYEQYF
clone_size: NA; j_call: TRBJ1-5; d_call: NA; v_call: TRBV4-3; cdr3_nt: TGCGCCAGCAGCCAAGAGGTAGGGGTAAATCAGCCCCAGCATTTT; cdr3_aa: CASSQEVGVNQPQHF
clone_size: NA; j_call: TRBJ1-5; d_call: NA; v_call: TRBV28; cdr3_nt: TGTGCCAGCAGTTTATGCGGGAGAAGATATAGCAATCAGCCCCAGCATTTT; cdr3_aa: CASSLCGRRYSNQPQHF
clone_size: NA; j_call: TRBJ1-6; d_call: NA; v_call: TRBV5-6; cdr3_nt: TGTGCCAGCAGCTTGATAGCCACGAGCAATACGAGTTCACCCCTCCACTTT; cdr3_aa: CASSLIATSNTSSPLHF
clone_size: NA; j_call: TRBJ1-6; d_call: TRBD1; v_call: TRBV27; cdr3_nt: TGTGCCAGCAGTTTCGTTCCAGGGGGAGGCCCGTATAATTCACCCCTCCACTTT; cdr3_aa: CASSFVPGGGPYNSPLHF
clone_size: NA; j_call: TRBJ1-2; d_call: NA; v_call: TRBV9; cdr3_nt: TGTGCCAGCAGCGTAAATCACCCGGCGGATGGCTACACCTTC; cdr3_aa: CASSVNHPADGYTF
clone_size: NA; j_call: TRBJ2-7; d_call: TRBD2; v_call: TRBV18; cdr3_nt: TGTGCCAGCTCACCTTTACGTAGCGGGGGGCCCTCCTACGAGCAGTACTTC; cdr3_aa: CASSPLRSGGPSYEQYF
clone_size: NA; j_call: TRBJ1-6; d_call: TRBD1; v_call: TRBV5-4; cdr3_nt: TGTGCCAGCAGCTTGGGACAGGGTAATTCACCCCTCCACTTT; cdr3_aa: CASSLGQGNSPLHF
clone_size: NA; j_call: TRBJ1-4; d_call: NA; v_call: TRBV7-9; cdr3_nt: TGTGCCAGCAGCTCCTCAGGGGATGTCTACAAAAAACTGTTTTTT; cdr3_aa: CASSSSGDVYKKLFF
clone_size: NA; j_call: TRBJ1-3; d_call: NA; v_call: TRBV9; cdr3_nt: TGTGCCAGCAGCGTAGCTCCCAGGGAGAGCTCTGGAAACACCATATATTTT; cdr3_aa: CASSVAPRESSGNTIYF
clone_size: NA; j_call: TRBJ2-1; d_call: TRBD2; v_call: TRBV5-1; cdr3_nt: TGCGCCAGCAGCTTGGGGGGACTAGCGGACAATGAGCAGTTCTTC; cdr3_aa: CASSLGGLADNEQFF
clone_size: NA; j_call: TRBJ2-1; d_call: NA; v_call: TRBV6-5; cdr3_nt: TGTGCCAGCAGTTTTCAAGTCGTCGGCTCCTACAATGAGCAGTTCTTC; cdr3_aa: CASSFQVVGSYNEQFF